The 32 T cell receptor beta chains presented below share a single source sample, sequenced in a study of blood T cells in healthy people across ages. The use of a sample-barcoded 5' primer and a J-beta primer mix characterized a second PCR of 7 to 11 cycles. TCRdb reprocessed the 5' RACE reads via MiXCR and lists one record per CDR3 protein. The table includes some 1.4 million distinct CDR3 sequences, about 43% detected once. What was sequenced was blood. Receptors were obtained from a woman aged 18-30 years in good health.

There are many counts of this clonotype. The chain employs TRBV20-1 and TRBJ2-3, with D possibly TRBD2 on 7 matching bases. CDR1 is DFQATT, CDR2 SNEGSKA, per germline (reference sequence). This CDR3 has 14 amino acids. Between the trimmed V and J ends, which lost 3 bases and 1 base, there was a span of 11 bases. The CDR3 sequence: CSARRGGGTDTQYF. In DNA form, the CDR3 reads TGCAGTGCTAGGAGGGGGGGAGGCACAGATACGCAGTATTTT.

The chain is built from TRBV30 and TRBJ2-7; D may be TRBD1 (5 bases). V lost 4 bases, J lost 2 bases, and 18 bases lay in between. There are 15 residues in the CDR3. Germline-derived CDR1 and CDR2 are GTSNPN and SVGIG (reference sequence). CDR3 bases: TGTGCCTGGAAGTTTTGGGCAGGGCCCCCCTACGAGCAGTACTTC. It is translated as CAWKFWAGPPYEQYF.

This clonotype was counted only a few times. V usage is TRBV6-6 and J usage is TRBJ2-3; 8 nucleotides match TRBD2. CDR3 length equals 17 residues. Germline lookup yields CDR1 MNHNY and CDR2 SVGAGI (reference sequence). V lost 0 bases and J lost 0; bases outside the gene matches: 5. The CDR3 loop reads CASSYSSTSGSTDTQYF. CDR3 sequence (DNA): TGTGCCAGCAGTTACTCGAGCACTAGCGGAAGCACAGATACGCAGTATTTT.

CDR3 DNA: TGCAGTGCTACTCAAGGGGTCAATGGCTACACCTTC. Its translation: CSATQGVNGYTF. This chain connects TRBV20-1 to TRBJ1-2; D may be TRBD1 (5 bases). CDR3 size: 12 residues. V was trimmed by 4 bases and J by 6 bases, leaving 12 bases between them. Germline assignment: CDR1 DFQATT and CDR2 SNEGSKA (reference sequence).

Comments on this clonotype: At one end the junction does not follow the germline gene, possibly because of a read error. This chain uses TRBV20-1 with TRBJ2-1, with 7 bases aligning to TRBD2. The length of the CDR3 is 16 residues. Looked up from germline, CDR1 is DFQATT and CDR2 is SNEGSKA (reference sequence). CDR3 loop: CSASTSAPSSYSEQFF. CDR3 coding DNA: TGCAGTGCCTCAACTAGCGCCCCAAGCTCCTACAGTGAGCAGTTCTTC.

This clonotype was recorded a few times. The gene calls are TRBV20-1 and TRBJ2-3; TRBD2 agrees at 12 bases. CDR3 size: 16 residues. CDR1 and CDR2 (germline): DFQATT, SNEGSKA (reference sequence). Losses at the gene ends were 1 base for V and 2 bases for J; bases not matched to a gene: 4. The CDR3 DNA reads TGCAGTGCTAGAGGCCTAGCGGGGGGGATCACAGATACGCAGTATTTT. It translates to CSARGLAGGITDTQYF.

V usage is TRBV30 and J usage is TRBJ2-7; perhaps TRBD2 as D (7 bases). This CDR3 is built from 14 residues. Germline CDR1 GTSNPN, CDR2 SVGIG (reference sequence). V lost 3 bases and J 5 bases, leaving 17 bases between the germline ends. The CDR3 loop is CAWRWGGGVDEQYF. The DNA of the CDR3 is TGTGCCTGGAGGTGGGGAGGGGGTGTAGACGAGCAGTACTTC.

The chain carries TRBV29-1 and TRBJ1-1, with 8 bases lining up with TRBD1. J was trimmed by 11 bases and V by 3 bases; bases with no gene match: 11. The CDR3 sequence is 13 residues long. The germline gives CDR1 SQVTM, CDR2 ANQGSEA. In DNA, the CDR3 is TGCAGCGTTGAGGAACAGGGGGGATCCTGGGCTTTCTTT. Amino acid sequence: CSVEEQGGSWAFF.

On this clonotype: It may be a read error: a sequence one base away is much more abundant. The chain uses TRBV10-3 and TRBJ2-5, with D maybe TRBD1 (6 bases). Germline CDR1 ENHRY, CDR2 SYGVKD. The CDR3 length is 12 residues. The DNA of the CDR3 is TGTACCATCAGTGGACAGCAAGAGACCCAGTACTTC. Translated: CTISGQQETQYF.

This clonotype was counted a single time. The chain carries TRBV20-1 and TRBJ2-7; 7 bases are a match to TRBD2. This CDR3 has 12 amino acids. V was pared by 7 bases and J by 2 bases, with 5 bases of the junction left unmatched. Germline CDR1 is DFQATT and CDR2 is SNEGSKA (reference sequence). The CDR3 DNA follows: TGCAGTGGTTCCGGGACTACCTACGAGCAGTACTTC. Protein product: CSGSGTTYEQYF.

This clonotype was counted a few times. Relative to the germline gene, one junction end is altered; a read error may explain this. V usage is TRBV12-3 or TRBV12-4 and J usage is TRBJ2-3; perhaps TRBD1 as D (7 bases). The CDR3 runs to 15 residues. The CDR3 reads CATSRRTGGTDTQYF. The DNA for the CDR3 is TGTGCCACCAGTCGGAGGACAGGAGGGACAGATACGCAGTATTTT.

The chain recombines TRBV6-1 with TRBJ2-1, with D tentatively TRBD2 (5 bases). The CDR3 has 14 residues. V gave up 6 bases and J gave up 3 bases, with 12 bases separating them. Germline CDR1 and CDR2: MNHNS and SASEGT. Written as DNA, the CDR3 is TGTGCCAGCAGAGTCCCCAGCGGCTACAATGAGCAGTTCTTC. Translated, it gives CASRVPSGYNEQFF.

V gene TRBV2 combines with J gene TRBJ2-3, with D possibly TRBD2 on 6 matching bases. This CDR3 has 12 residues. Germline-derived CDR1 and CDR2 are SNHLY and FYNNEI. V lost 6 bases and J 14 bases, leaving 18 bases between the germline ends. The CDR3 region is CASRVRSGGTYF. CDR3 DNA sequence: TGTGCCAGCAGGGTTCGTAGCGGAGGAACGTATTTT.

V gene TRBV11-3 combines with J gene TRBJ2-7, with D perhaps assigned TRBD1 or TRBD2 (6 bases each). CDR3 length equals 17 residues. Between the trimmed V and J ends, which lost 5 bases and 7 bases, there was a span of 27 bases. Germline CDR1 and CDR2: SGHNT and YENEEA. The chain's CDR3 is CASSQRKMGGGGNEQYF. Written as DNA, the CDR3 is TGTGCCAGCAGCCAACGAAAAATGGGGGGCGGTGGCAATGAGCAGTACTTC. The variable domain in full, with the rest retrieved from reference TRBV11-3 and TRBJ2-7, is EAGVVQSPRYKIIEKKQPVAFWCNPISGHNTLYWYLQNLGQGPELLIRYENEEAVDDSQLPKDRFSAERLKGVDSTLKIQPAELGDSAVYLCASSQRKMGGGGNEQYFGPGTRLTVT.

The chain is built from TRBV4-2 and TRBJ2-7; 8 nucleotides align to TRBD2. This CDR3 spans 17 amino acids. V lost 0 bases and J lost 2; bases outside the gene matches: 9. The germline V gene encodes CDR1 LGHNA and CDR2 YNFKEQ. The CDR3 spells CASSQDLAGPTTYEQYF. The CDR3, as DNA: TGTGCCAGCAGCCAAGATCTAGCGGGCCCCACCACCTACGAGCAGTACTTC.

The genes are TRBV14 and TRBJ2-5; 11 bases map to TRBD2. J gave up 11 bases and V 4 bases, and 9 bases lay outside the gene matches. CDR1 is SGHDN and CDR2 is FVKESK in the germline V gene. This CDR3 comprises 14 residues. The CDR3 loop is CASSLTSGRNSQYF. CDR3 sequence (DNA): TGTGCCAGCAGCCTTACTAGCGGGAGAAACTCGCAGTACTTC.

This clonotype showed up just once. The rearrangement uses TRBV27 and TRBJ2-3; TRBD2 matches 10 bases. CDR1 and CDR2 (germline): MNHEY, SMNVEV (reference sequence). This CDR3 region has 18 residues. V was clipped by 5 bases and J by 2 bases; unmatched bases: 13. The CDR3 reads CASSPPFTSGALTDTQYF. DNA of the CDR3: TGTGCCAGCAGTCCCCCTTTCACTAGCGGGGCTCTCACAGATACGCAGTATTTT.

The V gene is TRBV20-1, the J gene TRBJ1-5; a weak D match, TRBD1 (5 bases). V lost 3 bases and J 1 base, leaving 10 bases between the germline ends. The CDR3 spans 14 residues. Germline values: CDR1 DFQATT, CDR2 SNEGSKA (reference sequence). The CDR3 reads CSARKGPSNQPQHF. Here the CDR3 DNA reads TGCAGTGCTAGGAAGGGACCAAGCAATCAGCCCCAGCATTTT.

The V call is TRBV10-3, the J call TRBJ1-5, with D possibly being TRBD1 (6 bases). This CDR3 region has 13 residues. The germline CDR1 and CDR2 sequences are ENHRY and SYGVKD. V was trimmed by 10 bases and J by 6 bases, leaving 16 bases between them. As DNA, the CDR3 is TGTGCCAGTCGGACAGACGAGGGTCAGCCCCAGCATTTT. It codes for CASRTDEGQPQHF.

The J gene is TRBJ2-1, the V gene TRBV4-2, with TRBD2 matching over 11 bases. This CDR3 region has 18 residues. CDR1 and CDR2 from the germline V gene are LGHNA and YNFKEQ. The V segment lost 1 base and the J segment 2 bases; nucleotides outside the gene matches: 7. CDR3 bases: TGTGCCAGCAGCCAAGGGGCTAGCGGGAGGTTGACCTACAATGAGCAGTTCTTC. This gives the protein CASSQGASGRLTYNEQFF.

The chain carries TRBV12-3 or TRBV12-4 and TRBJ1-1; D is uncertain. The CDR3 consists of 11 residues. V gave up 5 bases and J gave up 8 bases, with 9 bases separating them. The CDR3 spells CASSLSLEAFF. The CDR3 bases are TGTGCCAGCAGTCTCTCCCTCGAAGCTTTCTTT.

Here the CDR3 DNA reads TGTGCCAGTAGTATAGAGGACAGGGAGAATGGCTACACCTTC. This sequence encodes CASSIEDRENGYTF. This chain links TRBV19 with TRBJ1-2; 8 positions match TRBD1. Losses at the gene ends were 0 bases for V and 6 bases for J; bases not matched to a gene: 3. Germline V gene sequence: CDR1 LNHDA, CDR2 SQIVND (reference sequence). The CDR3 has 14 amino acids.

This clonotype has more than one count but fewer than ten. CDR3 amino acids: CASSNRKTAAETQYF. The CDR3 DNA reads as TGTGCCAGCAGCAACCGGAAGACAGCCGCGGAGACCCAGTACTTC. The chain couples TRBV28 to TRBJ2-5, with TRBD1 as a possible D gene (5 bases). The CDR3 length is 15 residues. The V gene lost 6 bases and the J gene lost 5 bases, with 19 bases spanning the gap. Germline CDR1 is MDHEN and CDR2 is SYDVKM.

This sequence joins TRBV27 and TRBJ2-3, with unresolved D. Germline loops: CDR1 MNHEY, CDR2 SMNVEV (reference sequence). V was clipped by 6 bases and J by 6 bases, with 13 bases between them. CDR3 length: 13 residues. The CDR3: CASRPLLGDTQYF. CDR3 coding DNA: TGTGCCAGCAGGCCCCTCCTCGGCGATACGCAGTATTTT.

The chain joins TRBV30 to TRBJ2-1; D unclear. The CDR3 loop spans 14 amino acids. Germline V CDR1 and CDR2: GTSNPN, SVGIG (reference sequence). Trimming cost V 8 bases and J 3 bases, with 17 bases left between them. The CDR3 bases are TGTGCCCTCGGGCGCCCCCTGAGCTACAATGAGCAGTTCTTC. This codes for CALGRPLSYNEQFF.

This rearrangement joins TRBV2 to TRBJ2-1; the D gene is possibly TRBD2 (6 bases). The V and J ends lost 3 bases and 0 bases respectively, with 12 bases between them. The CDR3 is made up of 16 amino acids. Germline loops: CDR1 SNHLY, CDR2 FYNNEI. For the CDR3, the DNA is TGTGCCAGCAGTGATCTGGGACTGGACTCCTACAATGAGCAGTTCTTC. Translation gives CASSDLGLDSYNEQFF. The full variable domain, completed using reference TRBV2 and TRBJ2-1, is EPEVTQTPSHQVTQMGQEVILRCVPISNHLYFYWYRQILGQKVEFLVSFYNNEISEKSEIFDDQFSVERPDGSNFTLKIRSTKLEDSAMYFCASSDLGLDSYNEQFFGPGTRLTVL.

This clonotype was detected a few times. The V and J genes are TRBV12-3 or TRBV12-4 and TRBJ2-7; possibly TRBD2 for D (5 bases). Trimming cost V 4 bases and J 3 bases, with 13 bases left between them. This CDR3 has 14 amino acids. CDR3 loop: CASSSETSGYEQYF. CDR3 coding DNA: TGTGCCAGCAGTTCCGAGACAAGCGGCTACGAGCAGTACTTC.

This clonotype was seen a few times. V is TRBV10-3 and J is TRBJ2-1; 14 positions agree with TRBD2. The junction had 6 bases not matched to a gene; V was cut back by 2 bases and J by 9 bases. Germline loops: CDR1 ENHRY, CDR2 SYGVKD. The CDR3 is made up of 16 amino acids. CDR3 region: CAISEVGLAGAGEQFF. As DNA, the CDR3 is TGTGCCATCAGTGAGGTGGGACTAGCGGGAGCCGGTGAGCAGTTCTTC.

V and J are TRBV29-1 and TRBJ2-7; no reliable D call. V gave up 5 bases and J gave up 7 bases, with 6 bases separating them. Looked up from germline, CDR1 is SQVTM and CDR2 is ANQGSEA. The CDR3 sequence is 9 residues long. CDR3 bases: TGCAGCGTTTCGGAGGAGCAGTACTTC. It is translated as CSVSEEQYF.

V usage is TRBV3-1 and J usage is TRBJ2-5; 7 bases are shared with TRBD2. V shed 3 bases, J shed 5 bases, and the junction held 9 bases outside the gene matches. The CDR3 has 15 amino acids. Looked up from germline, CDR1 is LGHDT and CDR2 is YNNKEL (reference sequence). This CDR3 is CASSHAAAGEETQYF. The CDR3 nucleotides are TGTGCCAGCAGCCACGCGGCGGCGGGGGAGGAGACCCAGTACTTC.

The chain couples TRBV6-5 to TRBJ1-4; D is undetermined. Germline CDR1 is MNHEY and CDR2 is SVGAGI. The CDR3 loop spans 16 amino acids. V dropped 5 bases and J dropped 7 bases, with 20 bases sitting between them. CDR3 nucleotide sequence: TGTGCCAGCAGTCTCCGGGCGCCGGAGGACTCTGAAAAACTGTTTTTT. Translated, it gives CASSLRAPEDSEKLFF.

This sequence joins TRBV20-1 and TRBJ2-1; no clear D. V dropped 1 base and J dropped 3 bases, with 7 bases sitting between them. The CDR3 totals 13 residues. Germline CDR1 reads DFQATT; CDR2 reads SNEGSKA (reference sequence). CDR3 protein: CSARGRRYNEQFF. CDR3 nucleotide sequence: TGCAGTGCTAGAGGGAGACGCTACAATGAGCAGTTCTTC.